A single sample gave rise to the 12 T cell receptor beta chains below, sequenced in a study of T cells in women clearing cervical HPV infection. The data were produced by immunoSEQ multiplex PCR, yet TCRdb's version contains in-frame clones alone and is incomplete. The sample includes fewer than 35,000 clones. The source material was blood buffy coat. These receptors all stem from a woman between 18 and 69 years old with a cervical HPV16 infection that either progressed to CIN3+ or cleared (not recorded which).

About this clone: A read error may produce the germline difference seen at one junction end. Read coverage stops 3 residues before the CDR3 terminus; the germline J gene supplies the remainder. The chain has TRBV7-9 and TRBJ2-7; 7 positions match TRBD1. This CDR3 contains 12 residues. The V gene's germline CDR1 is SEHNR and CDR2 FQNEAQ (reference sequence). CDR3 loop: CSSSRQGYEQYF. The covered CDR3 bases are TGTTCCAGCAGCAGACAGGGCTACGAG.

Turning to this clone: The CDR3 end is not reached by the read, which stops 3 residues before it; the germline J gene fills it in. The chain carries TRBV20-1 and TRBJ2-7, with TRBD1 identical over 7 bases. Germline CDR1 is DFQATT and CDR2 is SNEGSKA (reference sequence). With 6 bases clipped from V and 5 bases from J, the junction kept 7 bases outside the gene matches. The CDR3 is made up of 12 amino acids. Partial CDR3 DNA: TGCAGTGCAACAGACAGGGCAGACGAG. This gives the protein CSATDRADE. The full CDR3 protein is CSATDRADEQYF.

CDR3: CASSPNTEETQYF. The CDR3 DNA, read in part, is TGTGCCAGTAGTCCTAACACAGAAGAGACC. The chain uses TRBV19 and TRBJ2-5, with unresolved D. The read ends 3 residues shy of where the CDR3 ends; the end is completed using the germline J gene. With 5 bases removed from V and 3 bases from J, the gap between germline ends came to 10 bases. The CDR3 is 13 residues long. Germline CDR1 reads LNHDA; CDR2 reads SQIVND (reference sequence).

Regarding this clone: The sequence runs out 3 residues before the end of the CDR3; the remainder is reconstructed from the germline J gene. V usage is TRBV20-1 and J usage is TRBJ2-3; D call uncertain. This CDR3 has 14 amino acids. From germline, CDR1 is DFQATT and CDR2 SNEGSKA (reference sequence). The covered CDR3 bases are TGCAGTGCTAGAGAAGGGTCCTACAATCAGCCG. Its translation is CSAREGSYNQP. The whole CDR3 reads CSAREGSYNQPQYF.

Comments on this clone: The read finishes 3 residues shy of the CDR3 end, and the germline J gene is used to complete it. This chain joins TRBV5-6 and TRBJ1-4; 9 nucleotides align to TRBD1. Germline V gene sequence: CDR1 SGHDT, CDR2 YYEEEE. J gave up 8 bases and V 3 bases, and 8 bases lay outside the gene matches. This CDR3 is built from 15 residues. The CDR3 region is CASSWLQGAGEKLFF. The sequenced part of the CDR3 DNA is TGTGCCAGCAGCTGGTTACAGGGGGCAGGAGAAAAA.

On this clone itself: The read comes to an end 3 residues before the CDR3 does, leaving the germline J gene to fill in the end. The V gene is TRBV18, the J gene TRBJ2-1; 11 bases agree with TRBD2. CDR3 length: 17 amino acids. J lost 1 base, V lost 2 bases, and 4 bases had no gene match. Germline loops: CDR1 KGHSH, CDR2 LQKENI. CDR3 DNA, as far as it was read: TGTGCCAGCTCACCATTAGCGGGGGGGCAATCCTACAATGAG. It codes for CASSPLAGGQSYNE. Given in full, the CDR3 is CASSPLAGGQSYNEQFF.

CDR3 protein: CAISRDTHNSPLHF. Incomplete CDR3 DNA: TGTGCCATCAGCCGGGACACCCATAATTCACCC. The V gene is TRBV10-3, the J gene TRBJ1-6; D might be TRBD1 (6 bases). Sequencing ends 3 residues short of the CDR3 end; the germline J gene provides the rest. Trimming took off 6 bases at V and 5 bases at J, with 11 bases between the two ends. CDR1 ENHRY and CDR2 SYGVKD come from the germline V gene. This CDR3 is 14 amino acids long.

The CDR3 sequence: CASSLEGANQPQHF. CDR3 DNA (partial): TGTGCCAGCAGCTTAGAGGGGGCGAATCAGCCC. This sequence joins TRBV7-9 and TRBJ1-5, with 7 nucleotides matching TRBD1. Coverage ceases 3 residues before the CDR3 finishes, and the germline J gene fills in the end. The CDR3 length is 14 residues. J gave up 4 bases and V 1 base, and 1 base lay outside the gene matches. Germline CDR1 SEHNR, CDR2 FQNEAQ (reference sequence).

Of note for this clone: The read is 3 residues too short to cover the CDR3 end, so that end is filled in from the germline J gene. The sample carries other DNA sequences with the same CDR3. This chain joins TRBV10-3 and TRBJ1-3; D might be TRBD1 (5 bases). Looked up from germline, CDR1 is ENHRY and CDR2 is SYGVKD. Trimming removed 4 bases from V and 4 bases from J, with 14 bases in between. The CDR3 runs 15 residues. The covered CDR3 bases are TGTGCCATCAGTGGAGGGGATGGGGTCGGAAACACC. It is translated as CAISGGDGVGNT. The CDR3, in full, reads CAISGGDGVGNTIYF.

A note on this clone: Sequencing ends 3 residues short of the CDR3 end; the germline J gene provides the rest. V usage is TRBV25-1 and J usage is TRBJ2-7; a possible D gene is TRBD1 (8 bases). Per germline, CDR1 MGHDK and CDR2 SYGVNS. Trimming removed 3 bases from V and 1 base from J, with 16 bases in between. The CDR3 covers 16 residues. CDR3 DNA, as far as it was read: TGTGCCAGCAGTGATAAGCGGGGACAGGCTTCCTACGAG. Protein: CASSDKRGQASYE. The entire CDR3 protein reads CASSDKRGQASYEQYF.

Turning to this clone: Sequencing ends 3 residues short of the CDR3 end; the germline J gene provides the rest. The rearrangement uses TRBV30 and TRBJ2-6, with 11 bases fitting TRBD2. Per the germline V gene, CDR1 is GTSNPN and CDR2 is SVGIG (reference sequence). The CDR3 is made up of 19 amino acids. V dropped 1 base and J dropped 0; count of bases not matched to a gene: 8. The CDR3 spells CAWSGYSGGDISGANVLTF. CDR3 bases read: TGTGCCTGGAGTGGTTATAGCGGGGGGGATATCTCTGGGGCCAACGTC. Combining the CDR3 with reference TRBV30 and TRBJ2-6 gives the whole variable domain SQTIHQWPATLVQPVGSPLSLECTVEGTSNPNLYWYRQAAGRGLQLLFYSVGIGQISSEVPQNLSASRPQDRQFILSSKKLLLSDSGFYLCAWSGYSGGDISGANVLTFGAGSRLTVL.

As to this clone: The read is 3 residues too short to cover the CDR3 end, so that end is filled in from the germline J gene. V is TRBV10-2 and J is TRBJ1-2; tentative D call: TRBD1 (5 bases). The germline CDR1 and CDR2 sequences are WSHSY and SAAADI. The CDR3 spans 15 residues. The sequenced part of the CDR3 DNA is TGCGCCAGCAGTGAGTCGGGGACTCCCCTTTCCGGC. This encodes CASSESGTPLSG. The entire CDR3 reads CASSESGTPLSGYTF.